Below, 26 T cell receptor beta chains from the same sample are listed, as sequenced in a study of blood T cell repertoires in COVID-19. The table came from immunoSEQ multiplex PCR; TCRdb's copy has only in-frame clones and leaves some out. Of around 130,000 clones in the sample, around nine tenths were seen once. The sequenced sample was peripheral blood. The source of these receptors is a human donor in a cohort sampled during active COVID-19.

A remark on this clone: The same CDR3 also results from other DNA sequences found in this sample. This chain uses TRBV9 with TRBJ1-3, with a tentative D call TRBD1 (5 bases). V lost 3 bases and J 7 bases, leaving 11 bases between the germline ends. Looked up from germline, CDR1 is SGDLS and CDR2 is YYNGEE. CDR3 length: 13 residues. CDR3 DNA sequence: TGTGCCAGCAGCGGGAACTCAGGGAACACCATATATTTT. This codes for CASSGNSGNTIYF.

The chain is built from TRBV6-5 and TRBJ1-1; 10 positions match TRBD1. V lost 5 bases, J lost 3 bases, and 3 bases stayed unmatched. In germline, CDR1 is MNHEY, CDR2 SVGAGI. CDR3 length: 14 amino acids. The CDR3 DNA reads TGTGCCAGCAGTCGACAGGGGGCGGACACTGAAGCTTTCTTT. Encoded protein: CASSRQGADTEAFF.

The chain combines TRBV5-8 with TRBJ1-1; no definite D call. There are 14 residues in the CDR3. In germline, CDR1 is SGHTS, CDR2 YDEGEE. Deletions cut 0 bases from V and 0 bases from J, with 6 bases between. CDR3 nucleotide sequence: TGTGCCAGCAGCTTGGACAGAATGAACACTGAAGCTTTCTTT. Its translation is CASSLDRMNTEAFF.

The chain joins TRBV18 to TRBJ2-1, with TRBD2 matching over 7 bases. The CDR3 has 16 residues. V lost 3 bases and J lost 5; bases outside the gene matches: 10. From germline, CDR1 is KGHSH and CDR2 LQKENI. CDR3 DNA sequence: TGTGCCAGCTCACCCCGACCGGCTAGCGGACACAATGAGCAGTTCTTC. It codes for CASSPRPASGHNEQFF.

This clone has only a few counts. The chain recombines TRBV11-3 with TRBJ2-3; tentatively, D is TRBD2 (5 bases). Trimming shortened V by 1 base and J by 4 bases, and 9 bases separated the two germline ends. CDR3 size: 14 residues. Germline V gene sequence: CDR1 SGHNT, CDR2 YENEEA. The CDR3: CASSLGRDADTQYF. The CDR3 DNA reads as TGTGCCAGCAGCTTAGGCCGGGATGCAGATACGCAGTATTTT.

The gene calls are TRBV9 and TRBJ2-6, with D perhaps matching TRBD2 (5 bases). V lost 2 bases and J 0 bases, leaving 9 bases between the germline ends. CDR1 is SGDLS and CDR2 is YYNGEE in the germline V gene. The CDR3 runs to 16 residues. CDR3 amino acids: CASSVSGISGANVLTF. The CDR3 DNA is TGTGCCAGCAGCGTCTCGGGGATCTCTGGGGCCAACGTCCTGACTTTC.

The table lists this clone with a few counts. The chain couples TRBV12-3 or TRBV12-4 to TRBJ1-4, with D possibly matching TRBD1 (5 bases). Deletions cut 6 bases from V and 6 bases from J, with 11 bases between. The CDR3 totals 13 residues. The DNA for the CDR3 is TGTGCCAGCAGGAGTCAGGGATATGAAAAACTGTTTTTT. Its translation is CASRSQGYEKLFF.

The J gene is TRBJ1-2, the V gene TRBV9, with D possibly matching TRBD1 (6 bases). The V end was cut by 3 bases, the J end by 7 bases, with 10 bases between. This CDR3 contains 12 residues. The germline V gene encodes CDR1 SGDLS and CDR2 YYNGEE. This chain's CDR3 is CASSAYRAGYTF. The CDR3 coding sequence is TGTGCCAGCAGCGCTTACAGGGCTGGCTACACCTTC.

The chain employs TRBV5-4 and TRBJ2-2; D is perhaps TRBD1 (6 bases). Trimming took off 2 bases at V and 7 bases at J, with 9 bases between the two ends. The CDR3 is 13 residues long. Germline CDR1 and CDR2: SGHNT and YYREEE (reference sequence). The DNA of the CDR3 is TGTGCCAGCAGCTTACAGGGCGTCGGGGAGCTGTTTTTT. Its translation is CASSLQGVGELFF.

V and J are TRBV6-1 and TRBJ2-1, with 9 bases identical to TRBD1. The CDR3 consists of 15 residues. The V gene end was trimmed by 3 bases and the J gene end by 8 bases; junction bases not matched to a gene: 8. The V gene's germline CDR1 is MNHNS and CDR2 SASEGT. CDR3 bases: TGTGCCAGCAGTGACAGCACAGGGGGCAGGCATGAGCAGTTCTTC. The encoded protein is CASSDSTGGRHEQFF.

This rearrangement joins TRBV5-1 to TRBJ2-1; D is uncertain. Trimming shortened V by 4 bases and J by 0 bases, and 11 bases separated the two germline ends. This CDR3 spans 15 amino acids. Germline CDR1 SGHRS, CDR2 YFSETQ. CDR3 protein: CASSLGSDSYNEQFF. Here the CDR3 DNA reads TGCGCCAGCAGCCTTGGCAGCGACTCCTACAATGAGCAGTTCTTC.

This rearrangement joins TRBV5-4 to TRBJ2-1; D possibly corresponds to TRBD2 (6 bases). This CDR3 contains 15 residues. V gave up 4 bases and J gave up 0 bases, with 11 bases separating them. Per germline, CDR1 SGHNT and CDR2 YYREEE (reference sequence). CDR3 sequence (DNA): TGTGCCAGCAGCCCGGACTATAGCTCCTACAATGAGCAGTTCTTC. This gives the protein CASSPDYSSYNEQFF.

V usage is TRBV7-8 and J usage is TRBJ2-1; TRBD2 aligns across 9 bases. The CDR3 is made up of 17 amino acids. J was trimmed by 2 bases and V by 1 base; bases with no gene match: 6. Germline lookup yields CDR1 SGHVS and CDR2 FQNEAQ. The CDR3 DNA reads as TGTGCCAGCAGCTTAGAGGCAGCGGGGGGTCCCTACAATGAGCAGTTCTTC. Its translation is CASSLEAAGGPYNEQFF.

The rearrangement uses TRBV7-9 and TRBJ2-7, with 7 bases matching TRBD1. V lost 5 bases to trimming and J lost 3 bases; unmatched junction nucleotides: 4. The V gene's germline CDR1 is SEHNR and CDR2 FQNEAQ (reference sequence). The CDR3 is made up of 13 amino acids. The CDR3 spells CASSRGQNYEQYF. The CDR3 DNA is TGTGCCAGCAGCCGGGGACAGAACTACGAGCAGTACTTC.

The rearrangement uses TRBV2 and TRBJ2-7, with 7 positions matching TRBD1. CDR1 is SNHLY and CDR2 is FYNNEI in the germline V gene. V lost 7 bases to trimming and J lost 0 bases; unmatched junction nucleotides: 9. The CDR3 runs 15 residues. CDR3 residues: CASNPGTAFSYEQYF. The CDR3 nucleotides are TGTGCCAGCAACCCCGGGACAGCGTTCTCCTACGAGCAGTACTTC.

This chain links TRBV30 with TRBJ2-1; TRBD2 matches 8 bases. The V segment lost 1 base and the J segment 0 bases; nucleotides outside the gene matches: 2. Germline values: CDR1 GTSNPN, CDR2 SVGIG (reference sequence). CDR3 length: 15 amino acids. CDR3 amino acids: CAWSGGTSSYNEQFF. CDR3 in DNA: TGTGCCTGGAGTGGAGGGACTAGCTCCTACAATGAGCAGTTCTTC.

The V and J genes are TRBV21-1 and TRBJ2-7; TRBD2 reflects the table's D call only, with no check against the DNA. TRBV21-1 is termed a pseudogene. The CDR3 totals 17 residues. Written as DNA, the CDR3 is TGTGCCAGCAGCAAAGAAAAGAGGCTGGAGGACTACTACGAGCAGTACTTC. This sequence encodes CASSKEKRLEDYYEQYF.

V usage is TRBV4-1 and J usage is TRBJ2-3, with 8 bases fitting TRBD2. CDR1 and CDR2 from the germline V gene are MGHRA and YSYEKL. V lost 4 bases and J lost 7; bases outside the gene matches: 13. The CDR3 is 16 residues long. For the CDR3, the DNA is TGCGCCAGCAGCCCGCTTAACCGGGGGGGCTTGAATACGCAGTATTTT. This gives the protein CASSPLNRGGLNTQYF.

The chain joins TRBV4-1 to TRBJ1-2; no definite D call. The V end was cut by 0 bases, the J end by 1 base, with 9 bases between. The CDR3 spans 15 residues. The V gene's germline CDR1 is MGHRA and CDR2 YSYEKL. Here the CDR3 DNA reads TGCGCCAGCAGCCAAGACACAGCCTATAACTATGGCTACACCTTC. Translated, it gives CASSQDTAYNYGYTF.

The rearrangement links TRBV7-8 to TRBJ2-7; TRBD2 agrees at 11 bases. The CDR3 spans 16 residues. Germline values: CDR1 SGHVS, CDR2 FQNEAQ. The V and J ends lost 4 bases and 1 base, in that order; junction bases with no gene match: 6. CDR3 sequence: CASSSAIAGGSYEQYF. Here the CDR3 DNA reads TGTGCCAGCAGCTCTGCTATAGCGGGGGGGTCCTACGAGCAGTACTTC.

V is TRBV15 and J is TRBJ1-3, with unresolved D. Germline-derived CDR1 and CDR2 are LNHNV and YYDKDF (reference sequence). Between the trimmed V and J ends, which lost 5 bases and 0 bases, there was a span of 11 bases. This CDR3 spans 15 amino acids. The CDR3 nucleotides read TGTGCCACCAGCCCAGAGGTCCTCTCTGGAAACACCATATATTTT. Protein sequence: CATSPEVLSGNTIYF.

Only one count was recorded for this clone. The identical CDR3 is also encoded by other nucleotide sequences in the sample. This rearrangement joins TRBV7-3 to TRBJ2-1; weak D call: TRBD2 (6 bases). V dropped 3 bases and J dropped 0 bases, with 9 bases sitting between them. The CDR3 runs 15 residues. Germline V gene data show CDR1 as SGHTA and CDR2 as FQGTGA. The CDR3 sequence is CASSLVGGSYNEQFF. The CDR3 DNA reads as TGTGCCAGCAGCTTGGTGGGGGGCTCCTACAATGAGCAGTTCTTC.

The chain links TRBV15 to TRBJ1-1, with D possibly matching TRBD1 (6 bases). The CDR3 extends over 13 amino acids. In germline, CDR1 is LNHNV, CDR2 YYDKDF (reference sequence). V gave up 0 bases and J gave up 8 bases, with 10 bases separating them. In DNA form, the CDR3 reads TGTGCCACCAGCAGAGACAGGGGACGAGAAGCTTTCTTT. Translation: CATSRDRGREAFF.

The V gene is TRBV18, the J gene TRBJ2-1; 9 bases align to TRBD1. Trimming removed 0 bases from V and 9 bases from J; junction bases left unmatched: 6. The CDR3 runs to 15 residues. Looked up from germline, CDR1 is KGHSH and CDR2 is LQKENI. This chain's CDR3 is CASSPPGQGSGEQFF. Here the CDR3 DNA reads TGTGCCAGCTCACCACCGGGACAGGGTTCCGGTGAGCAGTTCTTC.

This chain connects TRBV14 to TRBJ2-2; TRBD2 is a possible D gene (6 bases). Germline V CDR1 and CDR2: SGHDN, FVKESK. V gave up 9 bases and J gave up 1 base, with 12 bases separating them. This CDR3 spans 14 amino acids. For the CDR3, the DNA is TGTGCCAGTAAGGGACTCCTGAACACCGGGGAGCTGTTTTTT. The encoded protein is CASKGLLNTGELFF.

This clone was seen a handful of times. The rearrangement uses TRBV12-3 or TRBV12-4 and TRBJ2-1, with TRBD2 as a possible D gene (6 bases). With 6 bases removed from V and 9 bases from J, the gap between germline ends came to 12 bases. This CDR3 comprises 12 residues. The DNA of the CDR3 is TGTGCCAGCAGCTCACAGGAGGGTGAGCAGTTCTTC. Amino acid sequence: CASSSQEGEQFF.